A selection of T cell receptor beta chains follows, all from one sample in a study of T-cell reconstitution after alpha-beta-depleted transplantation in children. TCRdb recomputed calls from the PCR reads with MiXCR, one row per CDR3 protein. This table holds 300,000 or so distinct CDR3 sequences, approximately 23% found once. Here the sequenced sample was PBMCs, mostly from graft donor cells, taken 180 days after TCRalphabeta/CD19-depleted stem cell transplant. These receptors originate from a male patient aged 5 to 17 who had a stem cell transplant for acute lymphoblastic leukemia, so the T cells may come from the graft donor. Each CDR3 is given with its conserved first and last residue. Fields, in order: V gene, CDR3 length, D gene, J gene, clone size, CDR3 protein, CDR3 DNA. The D gene is left open where the match is weak. The listing skips clone size in some rows; elsewhere it reads once, few, many or a size class.

V gene: TRBV5-1
CDR3 length: 13
D gene: TRBD2
J gene: TRBJ2-5
clone size: many
CDR3 protein: CASSLSGKETQYF
CDR3 DNA: TGTGCCAGCAGCCTAAGCGGGAAAGAGACCCAGTACTTC

V gene: TRBV27
CDR3 length: 15
D gene: -
J gene: TRBJ2-7
clone size: few
CDR3 protein: CASSLARGATYEQYF
CDR3 DNA: TGTGCCAGCAGTTTAGCCAGGGGGGCCACCTACGAGCAGTACTTC

V gene: TRBV5-1
CDR3 length: 15
D gene: TRBD1
J gene: TRBJ2-3
clone size: -
CDR3 protein: CASSHGQGPPLTQYF
CDR3 DNA: TGCGCCAGCAGCCACGGACAGGGGCCTCCGCTTACGCAGTATTTT

V gene: TRBV6-1
CDR3 length: 13
D gene: -
J gene: TRBJ1-3
clone size: few
CDR3 protein: CASRGYPGNTIYF
CDR3 DNA: TGTGCCAGCAGGGGTTATCCTGGAAACACCATATATTTT

V gene: TRBV15
CDR3 length: 13
D gene: -
J gene: TRBJ1-6
clone size: -
CDR3 protein: CASHDRVRSPLHF
CDR3 DNA: TGTGCCAGCCATGACCGGGTTCGTTCACCCCTCCACTTT

V gene: TRBV27
CDR3 length: 13
D gene: -
J gene: TRBJ2-1
clone size: -
CDR3 protein: CASSSPHHNEQFF
CDR3 DNA: TGTGCCAGCAGTTCCCCCCACCACAATGAGCAGTTCTTC

V gene: TRBV6-1
CDR3 length: 15
D gene: -
J gene: TRBJ2-1
clone size: -
CDR3 protein: CASSPSSWGYNEQFF
CDR3 DNA: TGTGCCAGCAGTCCCAGTTCGTGGGGGTACAATGAGCAGTTCTTC

V gene: TRBV5-1
CDR3 length: 15
D gene: -
J gene: TRBJ2-3
clone size: -
CDR3 protein: CASSLSANPTDTQYF
CDR3 DNA: TGCGCCAGCAGTTTGTCAGCGAATCCCACAGATACGCAGTATTTT

V gene: TRBV4-1
CDR3 length: 14
D gene: -
J gene: TRBJ2-1
clone size: few
CDR3 protein: CASSHPRVWGGQFF
CDR3 DNA: TGCGCCAGCAGCCATCCAAGGGTATGGGGAGGTCAGTTCTTC

V gene: TRBV7-9
CDR3 length: 15
D gene: -
J gene: TRBJ1-2
clone size: few
CDR3 protein: CASSLAGIPNYGYTF
CDR3 DNA: TGTGCCAGCAGCTTAGCAGGGATTCCTAACTATGGCTACACCTTC

V gene: TRBV30
CDR3 length: 13
D gene: -
J gene: TRBJ2-3
clone size: -
CDR3 protein: CAWSDGSTDTQYF
CDR3 DNA: TGTGCCTGGAGTGATGGGAGCACAGATACGCAGTATTTT

V gene: TRBV7-8
CDR3 length: 17
D gene: TRBD2
J gene: TRBJ2-3
clone size: -
CDR3 protein: CASSLALTSGSTDTQYF
CDR3 DNA: TGTGCCAGCAGCTTAGCGCTTACTAGCGGGAGCACAGATACGCAGTATTTT

V gene: TRBV19
CDR3 length: 14
D gene: -
J gene: TRBJ2-2
clone size: -
CDR3 protein: CASLERRNTGELFF
CDR3 DNA: TGTGCCAGCTTGGAGAGACGGAACACCGGGGAGCTGTTTTTT

V gene: TRBV12-3/TRBV12-4
CDR3 length: 13
D gene: TRBD2
J gene: TRBJ2-7
clone size: few
CDR3 protein: CASGLAVIYEQYF
CDR3 DNA: TGTGCCAGCGGGCTAGCGGTAATCTACGAGCAGTACTTC

V gene: TRBV15
CDR3 length: 14
D gene: TRBD2
J gene: TRBJ2-2
clone size: -
CDR3 protein: CATSTPSGTGELFF
CDR3 DNA: TGTGCCACCAGCACACCTAGCGGCACCGGGGAGCTGTTTTTT

V gene: TRBV6-1
CDR3 length: 13
D gene: -
J gene: TRBJ2-7
clone size: few
CDR3 protein: CASRVGGISEQYF
CDR3 DNA: TGTGCCAGCAGGGTCGGAGGGATATCCGAGCAGTACTTC

V gene: TRBV5-1
CDR3 length: 15
D gene: TRBD2
J gene: TRBJ2-5
clone size: many
CDR3 protein: CASSVTSGSRETQYF
CDR3 DNA: TGCGCCAGCAGCGTGACTAGCGGGAGTCGAGAGACCCAGTACTTC

V gene: TRBV5-1
CDR3 length: 13
D gene: -
J gene: TRBJ2-1
clone size: many
CDR3 protein: CASSLGMTNEQFF
CDR3 DNA: TGCGCCAGCAGCTTGGGTATGACGAATGAGCAGTTCTTC

V gene: TRBV4-1
CDR3 length: 14
D gene: -
J gene: TRBJ2-7
clone size: few
CDR3 protein: CASSISGVAYEQYF
CDR3 DNA: TGCGCCAGCAGCATCTCAGGGGTGGCCTACGAGCAGTACTTC

V gene: TRBV5-1
CDR3 length: 13
D gene: -
J gene: TRBJ2-7
clone size: -
CDR3 protein: CASSRRGRREQYF
CDR3 DNA: TGCGCCAGCAGCAGGAGGGGGCGCCGTGAGCAGTACTTC

V gene: TRBV12-3/TRBV12-4
CDR3 length: 14
D gene: TRBD1
J gene: TRBJ1-3
clone size: few
CDR3 protein: CASHDRGYGNTIYF
CDR3 DNA: TGTGCCAGCCACGACAGGGGGTATGGAAACACCATATATTTT

V gene: TRBV13
CDR3 length: 17
D gene: TRBD1
J gene: TRBJ2-7
clone size: few
CDR3 protein: CASRKKTGPTSSYEQYF
CDR3 DNA: TGTGCCAGCAGAAAAAAGACAGGGCCCACAAGCTCCTACGAGCAGTACTTC

V gene: TRBV12-3/TRBV12-4
CDR3 length: 15
D gene: -
J gene: TRBJ1-5
clone size: many
CDR3 protein: CASRVNRAYNQPQHF
CDR3 DNA: TGTGCCAGCAGAGTGAACCGGGCCTACAATCAGCCCCAGCATTTT

V gene: TRBV20-1
CDR3 length: 16
D gene: TRBD2
J gene: TRBJ2-5
clone size: -
CDR3 protein: CSASHLGTSVQETQYF
CDR3 DNA: TGCAGTGCCTCACATCTCGGGACTAGCGTCCAAGAGACCCAGTACTTC

V gene: TRBV12-3/TRBV12-4
CDR3 length: 14
D gene: -
J gene: TRBJ1-2
clone size: few
CDR3 protein: CASTFGGWVYGYTF
CDR3 DNA: TGTGCCAGCACCTTCGGAGGTTGGGTCTATGGCTACACCTTC

V gene: TRBV7-9
CDR3 length: 17
D gene: TRBD1
J gene: TRBJ2-1
clone size: -
CDR3 protein: CASSLISGDSWGNEQFF
CDR3 DNA: TGTGCCAGCAGCTTAATCTCCGGGGACAGTTGGGGCAATGAGCAGTTCTTC

V gene: TRBV9
CDR3 length: 14
D gene: -
J gene: TRBJ2-5
clone size: few
CDR3 protein: CASSVGGMGETQYF
CDR3 DNA: TGTGCCAGCAGCGTAGGTGGGATGGGGGAGACCCAGTACTTC

V gene: TRBV11-2
CDR3 length: 17
D gene: -
J gene: TRBJ2-5
clone size: -
CDR3 protein: CACSLGTMRDLQETQYF
CDR3 DNA: TGTGCCTGCAGCTTAGGGACAATGAGGGACTTACAAGAGACCCAGTACTTC

V gene: TRBV4-2
CDR3 length: 17
D gene: -
J gene: TRBJ2-1
clone size: -
CDR3 protein: CAIGPGLGRPAGNEQFF
CDR3 DNA: TGTGCCATCGGCCCGGGTCTGGGGAGGCCAGCGGGCAATGAGCAGTTCTTC

V gene: TRBV11-2
CDR3 length: 14
D gene: -
J gene: TRBJ2-5
clone size: -
CDR3 protein: CASSGDVFQETQYF
CDR3 DNA: TGTGCCAGCAGCGGGGACGTCTTCCAAGAGACCCAGTACTTC

V gene: TRBV10-3
CDR3 length: 16
D gene: -
J gene: TRBJ2-1
clone size: -
CDR3 protein: CAISEGSPPSYNEQFF
CDR3 DNA: TGTGCCATCAGTGAAGGTAGCCCGCCCTCCTACAATGAGCAGTTCTTC